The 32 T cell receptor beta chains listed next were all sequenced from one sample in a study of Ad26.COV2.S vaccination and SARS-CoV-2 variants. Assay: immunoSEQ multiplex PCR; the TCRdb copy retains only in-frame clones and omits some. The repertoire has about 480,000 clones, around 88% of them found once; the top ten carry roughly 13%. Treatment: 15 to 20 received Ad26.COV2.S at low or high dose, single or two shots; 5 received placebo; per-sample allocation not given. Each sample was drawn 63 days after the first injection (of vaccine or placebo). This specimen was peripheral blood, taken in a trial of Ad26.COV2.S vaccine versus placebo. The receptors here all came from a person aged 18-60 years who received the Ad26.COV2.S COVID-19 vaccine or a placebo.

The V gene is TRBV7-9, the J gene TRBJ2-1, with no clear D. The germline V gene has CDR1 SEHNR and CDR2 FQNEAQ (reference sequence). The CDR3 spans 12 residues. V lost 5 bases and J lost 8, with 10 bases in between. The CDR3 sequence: CASSILPYEQFF. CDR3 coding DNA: TGTGCCAGCAGCATCCTACCTTATGAGCAGTTCTTC. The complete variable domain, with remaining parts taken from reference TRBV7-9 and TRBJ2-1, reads DTGVSQNPRHKITKRGQNVTFRCDPISEHNRLYWYRQTLGQGPEFLTYFQNEAQLEKSRLLSDRFSAERPKGSFSTLEIQRTEQGDSAMYLCASSILPYEQFFGPGTRLTVL.

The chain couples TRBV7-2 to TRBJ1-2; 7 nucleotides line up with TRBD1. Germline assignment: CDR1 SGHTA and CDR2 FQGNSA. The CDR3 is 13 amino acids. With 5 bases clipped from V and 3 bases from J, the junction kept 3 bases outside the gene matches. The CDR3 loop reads CASSGGTDYGYTF. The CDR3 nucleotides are TGTGCCAGCAGCGGCGGGACAGACTATGGCTACACCTTC. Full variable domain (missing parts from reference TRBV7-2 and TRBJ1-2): GAGVSQSPSNKVTEKGKDVELRCDPISGHTALYWYRQSLGQGLEFLIYFQGNSAPDKSGLPSDRFSAERTGGSVSTLTIQRTQQEDSAVYLCASSGGTDYGYTFGSGTRLTVV.

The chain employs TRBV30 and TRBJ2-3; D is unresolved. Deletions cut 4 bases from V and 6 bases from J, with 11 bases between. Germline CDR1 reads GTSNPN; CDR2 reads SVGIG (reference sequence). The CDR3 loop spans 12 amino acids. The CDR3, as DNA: TGTGCCTGGACTAGTAAAACGGATACGCAGTATTTT. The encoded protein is CAWTSKTDTQYF.

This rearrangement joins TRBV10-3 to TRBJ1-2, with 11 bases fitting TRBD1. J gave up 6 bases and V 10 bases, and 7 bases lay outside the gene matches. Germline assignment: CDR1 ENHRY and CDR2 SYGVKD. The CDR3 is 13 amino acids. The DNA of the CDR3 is TGTGCCAGCGGGACAGGGGGAGGGAATGGCTACACCTTC. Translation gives CASGTGGGNGYTF.

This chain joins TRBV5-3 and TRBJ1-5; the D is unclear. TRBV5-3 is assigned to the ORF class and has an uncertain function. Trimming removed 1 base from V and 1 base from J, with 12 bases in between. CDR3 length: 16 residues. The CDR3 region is CARSLRRVASNQPQHF. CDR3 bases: TGTGCCAGAAGCTTGCGGCGGGTCGCGAGCAATCAGCCCCAGCATTTT.

The CDR3 nucleotides are TGTGCCAGCAGCCAGCAGGGGGCATCCTACGAGCAGTACTTC. This encodes CASSQQGASYEQYF. The rearrangement links TRBV5-4 to TRBJ2-7; 8 bases map to TRBD1. The germline CDR1 and CDR2 sequences are SGHNT and YYREEE (reference sequence). The CDR3 spans 14 residues. After removal of 4 bases from V and 1 base from J, the junction contained 4 bases not matched to a gene.

CDR3 sequence reads: CASSPEGLASSEAFF. DNA for the CDR3: TGTGCCAGCAGCCCAGAGGGGTTGGCATCTTCTGAAGCTTTCTTT. This chain joins TRBV7-9 and TRBJ1-1, with D perhaps TRBD1 (5 bases). CDR3 length equals 15 residues. V was shortened by 5 bases and J by 6 bases, with 19 bases between the two germline ends. Germline V gives CDR1 SEHNR, CDR2 FQNEAQ (reference sequence).

In nucleotides, the CDR3 is TGTGCCAGCAGTACTTCCGGGACAGGTCCCTACGAGCAGTACTTC. This encodes CASSTSGTGPYEQYF. The chain carries TRBV28 and TRBJ2-7; TRBD1 matches at 8 bases. Germline CDR1 and CDR2: MDHEN and SYDVKM. Germline trimming cut 5 bases from V and 2 bases from J; bases unmatched to any gene: 8. There are 15 residues in the CDR3.

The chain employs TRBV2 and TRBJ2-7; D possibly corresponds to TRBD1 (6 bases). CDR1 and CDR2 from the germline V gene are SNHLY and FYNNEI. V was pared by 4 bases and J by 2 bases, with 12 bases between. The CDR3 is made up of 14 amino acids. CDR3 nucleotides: TGTGCCAGCAGTGTGGACAGTCGGGCCTACGAGCAGTACTTC. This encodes CASSVDSRAYEQYF.

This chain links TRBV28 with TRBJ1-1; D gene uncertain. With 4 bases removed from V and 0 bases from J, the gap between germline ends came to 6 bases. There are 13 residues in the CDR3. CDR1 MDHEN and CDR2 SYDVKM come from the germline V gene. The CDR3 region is CASSSRMNTEAFF. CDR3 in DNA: TGTGCCAGCAGTTCCCGGATGAACACTGAAGCTTTCTTT.

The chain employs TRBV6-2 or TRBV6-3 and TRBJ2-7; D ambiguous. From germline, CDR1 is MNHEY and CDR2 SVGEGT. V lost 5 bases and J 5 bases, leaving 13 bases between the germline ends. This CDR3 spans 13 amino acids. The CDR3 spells CASSPKVRDEQYF. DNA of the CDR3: TGTGCCAGCAGTCCCAAGGTTAGGGACGAGCAGTACTTC.

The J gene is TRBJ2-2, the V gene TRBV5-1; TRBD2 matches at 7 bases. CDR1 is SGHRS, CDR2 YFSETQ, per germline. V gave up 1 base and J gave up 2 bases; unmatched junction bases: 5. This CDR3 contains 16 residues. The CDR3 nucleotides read TGCGCCAGCAGCTTGTTGGTAGCGGGTAACACCGGGGAGCTGTTTTTT. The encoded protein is CASSLLVAGNTGELFF.

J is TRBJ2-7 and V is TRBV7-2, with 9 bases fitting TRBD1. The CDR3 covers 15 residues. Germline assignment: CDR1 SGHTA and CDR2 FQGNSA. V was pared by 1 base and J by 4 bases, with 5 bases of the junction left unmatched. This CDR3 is CASSLGWTGAYEQYF. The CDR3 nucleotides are TGTGCCAGCAGCTTAGGCTGGACAGGGGCGTACGAGCAGTACTTC.

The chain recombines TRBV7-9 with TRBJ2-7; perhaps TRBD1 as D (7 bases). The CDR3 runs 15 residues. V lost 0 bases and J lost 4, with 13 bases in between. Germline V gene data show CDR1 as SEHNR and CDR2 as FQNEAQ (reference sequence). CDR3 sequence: CASSLALAGGYEQYF. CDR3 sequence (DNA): TGTGCCAGCAGCTTAGCGTTGGCAGGGGGGTACGAGCAGTACTTC.

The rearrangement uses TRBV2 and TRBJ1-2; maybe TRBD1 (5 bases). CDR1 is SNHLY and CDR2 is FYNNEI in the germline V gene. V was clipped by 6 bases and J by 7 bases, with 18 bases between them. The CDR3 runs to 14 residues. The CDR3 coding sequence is TGTGCCAGCAGGTTGACAGTGCAGGGAGGTGGCTACACCTTC. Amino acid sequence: CASRLTVQGGGYTF.

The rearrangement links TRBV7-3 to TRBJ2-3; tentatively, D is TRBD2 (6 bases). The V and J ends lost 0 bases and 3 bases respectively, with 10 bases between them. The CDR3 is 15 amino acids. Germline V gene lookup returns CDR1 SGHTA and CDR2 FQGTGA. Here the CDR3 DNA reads TGTGCCAGCAGCTTAACGGGCCGGGAGACAGATACGCAGTATTTT. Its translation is CASSLTGRETDTQYF. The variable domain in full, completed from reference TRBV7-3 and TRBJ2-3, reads GAGVSQTPSNKVTEKGKYVELRCDPISGHTALYWYRQSLGQGPEFLIYFQGTGAADDSGLPNDRFFAVRPEGSVSTLKIQRTERGDSAVYLCASSLTGRETDTQYFGPGTRLTVL.

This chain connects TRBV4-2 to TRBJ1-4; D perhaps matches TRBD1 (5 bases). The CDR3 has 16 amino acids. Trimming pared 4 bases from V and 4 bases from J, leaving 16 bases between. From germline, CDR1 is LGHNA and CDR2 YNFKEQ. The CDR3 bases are TGTGCCAGCAGCCCCGAACGCGGGGGGAATAATGAAAAACTGTTTTTT. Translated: CASSPERGGNNEKLFF.

The CDR3 region has the DNA TGTGCCAGCAGCCAAGATTTAAGGGGGTCGGGCTACACCTTC. Amino acid sequence: CASSQDLRGSGYTF. The chain is built from TRBV14 and TRBJ1-2; tentative D call: TRBD1 (6 bases). The CDR3 sequence is 14 residues long. CDR1 is SGHDN and CDR2 is FVKESK in the germline V gene. V lost 0 bases and J lost 8, with 13 bases in between. The complete variable domain, with remaining parts taken from reference TRBV14 and TRBJ1-2, reads EAGVTQFPSHSVIEKGQTVTLRCDPISGHDNLYWYRRVMGKEIKFLLHFVKESKQDESGMPNNRFLAERTGGTYSTLKVQPAELEDSGVYFCASSQDLRGSGYTFGSGTRLTVV.

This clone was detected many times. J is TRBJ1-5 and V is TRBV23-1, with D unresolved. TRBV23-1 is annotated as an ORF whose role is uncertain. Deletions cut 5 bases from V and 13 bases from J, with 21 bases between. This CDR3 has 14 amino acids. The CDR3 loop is CASSEGSDGLGQHF. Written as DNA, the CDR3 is TGCGCCAGCAGTGAAGGTTCCGATGGTTTAGGGCAGCATTTT.

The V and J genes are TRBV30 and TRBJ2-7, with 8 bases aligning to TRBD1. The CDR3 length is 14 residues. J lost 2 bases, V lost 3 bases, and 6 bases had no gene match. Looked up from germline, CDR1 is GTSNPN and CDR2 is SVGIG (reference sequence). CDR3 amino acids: CAWSPGRGPYEQYF. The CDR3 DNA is TGTGCCTGGAGCCCGGGCAGGGGGCCCTACGAGCAGTACTTC.

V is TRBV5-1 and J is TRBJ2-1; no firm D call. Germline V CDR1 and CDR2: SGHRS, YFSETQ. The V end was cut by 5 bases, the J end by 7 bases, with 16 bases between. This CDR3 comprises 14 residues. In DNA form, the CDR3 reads TGCGCCAGCAGTTCCGATCCAGCCAATAATGAGCAGTTCTTC. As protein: CASSSDPANNEQFF.

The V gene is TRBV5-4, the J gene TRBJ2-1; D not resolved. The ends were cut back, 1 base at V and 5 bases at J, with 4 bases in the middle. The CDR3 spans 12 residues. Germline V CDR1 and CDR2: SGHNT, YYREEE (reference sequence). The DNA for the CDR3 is TGTGCCAGCAGCTTGAGGAACAATGAGCAGTTCTTC. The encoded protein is CASSLRNNEQFF.

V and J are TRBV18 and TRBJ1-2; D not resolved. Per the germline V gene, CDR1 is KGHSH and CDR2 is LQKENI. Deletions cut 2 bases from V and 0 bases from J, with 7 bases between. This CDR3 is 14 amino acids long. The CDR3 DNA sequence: TGTGCCAGCTCACCAAACGCAGCTAACTATGGCTACACCTTC. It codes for CASSPNAANYGYTF.

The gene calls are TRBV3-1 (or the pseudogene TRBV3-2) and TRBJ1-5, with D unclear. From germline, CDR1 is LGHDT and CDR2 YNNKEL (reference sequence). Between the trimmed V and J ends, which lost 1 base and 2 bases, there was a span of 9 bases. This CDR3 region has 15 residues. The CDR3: CASSQGRQGNQPQHF. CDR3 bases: TGTGCCAGCAGCCAAGGTAGACAAGGCAATCAGCCCCAGCATTTT.

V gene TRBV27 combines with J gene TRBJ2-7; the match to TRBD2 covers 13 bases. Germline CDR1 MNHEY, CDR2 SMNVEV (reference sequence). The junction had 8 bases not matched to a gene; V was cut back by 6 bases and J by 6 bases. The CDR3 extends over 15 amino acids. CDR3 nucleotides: TGTGCCAGCAGGTCCCCGGGACTAGCGGGAAGCGAGCAGTACTTC. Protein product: CASRSPGLAGSEQYF.

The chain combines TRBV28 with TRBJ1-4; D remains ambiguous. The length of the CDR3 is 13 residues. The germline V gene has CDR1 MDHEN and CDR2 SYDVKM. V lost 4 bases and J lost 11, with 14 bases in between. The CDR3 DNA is TGTGCCAGCAGTTCGATCATGCCTGGGAAACTGTTTTTT. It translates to CASSSIMPGKLFF.

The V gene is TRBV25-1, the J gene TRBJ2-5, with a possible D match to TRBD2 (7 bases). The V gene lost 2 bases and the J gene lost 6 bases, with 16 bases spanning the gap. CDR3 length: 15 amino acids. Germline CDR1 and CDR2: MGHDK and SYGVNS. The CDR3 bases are TGTGCCAGCAGTGAAGAGGTGGGGGGGCCGAAGACCCAGTACTTC. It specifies CASSEEVGGPKTQYF. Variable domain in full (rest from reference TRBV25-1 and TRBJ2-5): EADIYQTPRYLVIGTGKKITLECSQTMGHDKMYWYQQDPGMELHLIHYSYGVNSTEKGDLSSESTVSRIRTEHFPLTLESARPSHTSQYLCASSEEVGGPKTQYFGPGTRLLVL.

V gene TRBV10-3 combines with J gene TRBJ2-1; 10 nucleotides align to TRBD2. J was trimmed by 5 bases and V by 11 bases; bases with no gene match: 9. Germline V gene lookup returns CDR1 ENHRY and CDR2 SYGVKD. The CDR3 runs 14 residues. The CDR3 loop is CAGGGTSENNEQFF. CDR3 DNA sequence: TGTGCCGGAGGCGGGACTAGCGAAAACAATGAGCAGTTCTTC.

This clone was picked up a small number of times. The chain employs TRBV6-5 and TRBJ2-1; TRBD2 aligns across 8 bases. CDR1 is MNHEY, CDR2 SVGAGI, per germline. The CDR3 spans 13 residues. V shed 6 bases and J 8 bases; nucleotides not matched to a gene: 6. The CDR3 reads CASRGTRAHEQFF. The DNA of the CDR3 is TGTGCCAGCAGGGGGACTAGGGCCCATGAGCAGTTCTTC.

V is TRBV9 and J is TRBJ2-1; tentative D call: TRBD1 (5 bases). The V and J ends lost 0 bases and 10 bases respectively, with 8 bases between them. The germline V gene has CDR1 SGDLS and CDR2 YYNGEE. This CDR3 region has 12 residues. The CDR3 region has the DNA TGTGCCAGCAGCGTAGAGGCAGGGGAGCAGTTCTTC. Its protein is CASSVEAGEQFF. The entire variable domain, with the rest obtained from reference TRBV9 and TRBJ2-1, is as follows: DSGVTQTPKHLITATGQRVTLRCSPRSGDLSVYWYQQSLDQGLQFLIQYYNGEERAKGNILERFSAQQFPDLHSELNLSSLELGDSALYFCASSVEAGEQFFGPGTRLTVL.

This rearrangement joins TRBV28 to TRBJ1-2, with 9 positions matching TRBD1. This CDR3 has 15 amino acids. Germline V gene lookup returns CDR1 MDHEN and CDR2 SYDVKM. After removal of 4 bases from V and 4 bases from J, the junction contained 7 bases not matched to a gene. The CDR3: CASSSQGARSYGYTF. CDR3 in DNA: TGTGCCAGCAGTTCACAGGGGGCGCGGAGCTATGGCTACACCTTC.

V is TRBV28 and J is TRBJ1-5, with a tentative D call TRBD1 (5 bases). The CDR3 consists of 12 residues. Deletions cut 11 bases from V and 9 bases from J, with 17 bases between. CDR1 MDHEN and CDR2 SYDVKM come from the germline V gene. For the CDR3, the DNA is TGTGCCGCCTTGACAGTTCAGGGGCCCCAGCATTTT. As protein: CAALTVQGPQHF.